The next 15 T cell receptor beta chains were all read from a single sample in a study of blood T cells in healthy people across ages. Sample-barcoded 5' priming and a J-beta primer mix drove a second PCR of about 7 to 11 cycles. One entry per CDR3 protein results from TCRdb running MiXCR on the 5' RACE reads. The sample carries 1.5 million to 2 million distinct CDR3 sequences, just under 50% recorded once. The sequenced material came from blood. The receptors derive from a woman in her thirties or forties in good health.

The V gene is TRBV12-3 or TRBV12-4, the J gene TRBJ1-6; 8 bases are a match to TRBD1. The junction had 5 bases not matched to a gene; V was cut back by 3 bases and J by 7 bases. This CDR3 spans 15 amino acids. CDR3 in amino acids: CASSFLGQANSPLHF. The CDR3 DNA is TGTGCCAGCAGTTTCCTGGGACAGGCAAATTCACCCCTCCACTTT.

Remarks on this clonotype: With a much larger clone just one base away, this may be a read error. The gene calls are TRBV6-1 and TRBJ1-5, with D tentatively TRBD1 (5 bases). V lost 7 bases and J 2 bases, leaving 6 bases between the germline ends. There are 12 residues in the CDR3. CDR1 is MNHNS, CDR2 SASEGT, per germline. CDR3 region: CASTRGNQPQHF. The CDR3 DNA is TGTGCCAGCACCAGGGGCAATCAGCCCCAGCATTTT.

The chain is built from TRBV28 and TRBJ1-2, with TRBD1 matching 12 bases. V was pared by 6 bases and J by 5 bases, with 10 bases of the junction left unmatched. The CDR3 is 16 residues long. The germline V gene has CDR1 MDHEN and CDR2 SYDVKM. Here the CDR3 DNA reads TGTGCCAGCAGCTCTCCCGGGACAGGGGGCGCGTATGGCTACACCTTC. It specifies CASSSPGTGGAYGYTF.

The rearrangement uses TRBV28 and TRBJ2-5; no clear D gene. The CDR3 is 11 residues long. Trimming took 5 bases from V and 13 from J, leaving 14 bases between them. Per germline, CDR1 MDHEN and CDR2 SYDVKM. CDR3 in amino acids: CASSPPGVLYF. The CDR3 DNA reads as TGTGCCAGCAGTCCCCCCGGAGTTTTGTACTTC.

This clonotype has a handful of counts. V and J are TRBV20-1 and TRBJ2-5, with TRBD2 as a possible D gene (7 bases). The CDR3 contains 16 residues. Germline CDR1 DFQATT, CDR2 SNEGSKA (reference sequence). The ends were cut back, 4 bases at V and 2 bases at J, with 20 bases in the middle. The CDR3 loop reads CSATRVEGGFQETQYF. The CDR3, as DNA: TGCAGTGCTACCCGGGTAGAGGGGGGGTTTCAAGAGACCCAGTACTTC.

The rearrangement joins TRBV20-1 to TRBJ2-3; 9 positions match TRBD2. There are 15 residues in the CDR3. Germline V gene data show CDR1 as DFQATT and CDR2 as SNEGSKA (reference sequence). V shed 6 bases, J shed 1 base, and the junction held 8 bases outside the gene matches. Written as DNA, the CDR3 is TGCAGTGCCATTAGACCTAGCGGGGGCACAGATACGCAGTATTTT. It yields the protein CSAIRPSGGTDTQYF.

The gene calls are TRBV12-3 or TRBV12-4 and TRBJ2-2, with D possibly matching TRBD2 (5 bases). The CDR3 runs 13 residues. The ends were cut back, 5 bases at V and 8 bases at J, with 12 bases in the middle. CDR3 sequence reads: CASSGSPTGELFF. CDR3 nucleotide sequence: TGTGCCAGCAGTGGGAGTCCCACTGGGGAGCTGTTTTTT.

The gene calls are TRBV28 and TRBJ2-5; tentative D call: TRBD2 (5 bases). CDR1 is MDHEN, CDR2 SYDVKM, per germline. The CDR3 spans 14 residues. The V end lost 6 bases, the J end lost 5 bases, and 16 bases lay between the germline ends. CDR3: CASRPSEGYETQYF. The CDR3 region has the DNA TGTGCCAGCAGGCCCTCAGAGGGTTACGAGACCCAGTACTTC.

The rearrangement joins TRBV7-2 to TRBJ1-5; D is undetermined. Trimming stripped 5 bases from V and 0 bases from J, with 11 bases between. The germline V gene has CDR1 SGHTA and CDR2 FQGNSA. This CDR3 region has 15 residues. CDR3 region: CASSPAQISNQPQHF. The CDR3 nucleotides are TGTGCCAGCAGCCCGGCTCAGATTAGCAATCAGCCCCAGCATTTT.

J is TRBJ2-5 and V is TRBV20-1; 13 bases fit TRBD2. The CDR3 is 15 amino acids. J was trimmed by 5 bases and V by 5 bases; bases with no gene match: 8. Germline loops: CDR1 DFQATT, CDR2 SNEGSKA (reference sequence). The CDR3 nucleotides are TGCAGTGCTGGACTAGCGGGGGACCGCCGGGAGACCCAGTACTTC. This translates into CSAGLAGDRRETQYF.

This clonotype was picked up many times. This chain joins TRBV24-1 and TRBJ2-7, with 9 bases fitting TRBD2. CDR1 is KGHDR, CDR2 SFDVKD, per germline. Trimming at V came to 10 bases and at J to 2 bases, leaving 2 bases not matched to a gene. This CDR3 contains 12 residues. The CDR3 spells CATSGGTYEQYF. The CDR3 DNA reads as TGTGCCACTAGCGGGGGCACCTACGAGCAGTACTTC.

The chain employs TRBV5-1 and TRBJ2-7; TRBD1 matches at 10 bases. CDR1 and CDR2 from the germline V gene are SGHRS and YFSETQ. V gave up 1 base and J gave up 4 bases; unmatched junction bases: 5. The length of the CDR3 is 15 residues. CDR3 sequence: CASSLTDRGPYEQYF. CDR3 DNA sequence: TGCGCCAGCAGCTTGACAGACAGGGGGCCTTACGAGCAGTACTTC.

This clonotype was counted only a few times. This chain joins TRBV28 and TRBJ2-3, with D perhaps given as TRBD1 or TRBD2 (7 bases each). CDR1 is MDHEN, CDR2 SYDVKM, per germline. This CDR3 has 16 amino acids. Trimming cost V 6 bases and J 1 base, with 17 bases left between them. The CDR3, as DNA: TGTGCCAGCAGCCCCAGGGGGGGCGGGCGCACAGATACGCAGTATTTT. It codes for CASSPRGGGRTDTQYF.

The chain couples TRBV29-1 to TRBJ2-3, with D perhaps TRBD2 (6 bases). The germline V gene encodes CDR1 SQVTM and CDR2 ANQGSEA. V was cut by 8 bases and J by 5 bases, with 17 bases left in between. The CDR3 runs 13 residues. Here the CDR3 DNA reads TGCAGCTTAGTGGGGGGATCGGGAGATACGCAGTATTTT. This gives the protein CSLVGGSGDTQYF.

The chain employs TRBV7-2 and TRBJ2-5; no reliable D call. V was cut by 2 bases and J by 11 bases, with 12 bases left in between. The CDR3 contains 12 residues. Germline V CDR1 and CDR2: SGHTA, FQGNSA. The CDR3 DNA reads TGTGCCAGCAGCTTAAGTACCAGTGGGCAGTACTTC. Translation gives CASSLSTSGQYF.